This TCR beta chain comes out of a study of cytomegalovirus exposure and HLA in healthy donors (dated by TCRdb to the late 2010s). With regard to the full study: In an earlier analysis of 450 to 750 of the donors, approximately 260 Gb of sequence data and 100 million or so unique TCR beta sequences from about 190 million T cells were reported. An early release covering over 500 HLA-typed donors comprised about 320 gigabases of sequencing data and tens of millions of unique TCR sequences. The genetic ancestry cluster associated with self-reported Caucasian donors included around four fifths of the roughly 360 genotyped donors. The study aimed to test whether cataloging public T cell receptors could reveal signatures of past pathogen exposure. The study profiled the T cell repertoires of 550 to 700 subjects by immunosequencing and related them to cytomegalovirus serostatus. Along with the approximately 620-subject first cohort, a separate validation cohort of 120 different subjects was used. High-throughput TCR immunosequencing, statistical association of individual TCRs with disease status, and machine learning were combined to predict cytomegalovirus infection status. To study patterns of TCR occurrence, a later analysis re-analyzed previously published TCR beta repertoires from around 670 donors and added high-resolution HLA genotyping. Rather than using new phenotypic data, the later analysis identified candidate immune exposures from TCR beta sequences and from how often those sequences occurred across donors. In an earlier analysis of 587 of the donors, high-throughput TCR beta sequencing was used to judge whether each TCR beta V gene segment behaved as functional or pseudogenic. Alongside the repertoire data, information on donor age, sex, ethnicity and CMV serostatus was compiled. A later genetic analysis took genome-wide SNP genotypes for about 60% of the roughly 670 donors and used that subset as a discovery cohort. All discovery cohort repertoires had been generated using a single sequencing platform. Both class I and class II loci were covered by HLA typing, at four-digit resolution. The number of typed donors differed by locus: 629-630 for A, B, C, DRB1 and DQB1; 500 to 550 for DQA1; over 600 for DPA1; and roughly 470 for DPB1. Four or five DR-DQ haplotypes were handled as single units for association and clustering, since linkage in the cohort was strong. Among a few hundred genotyped donors of the cohort, an average of approximately 230,000 unique TCR beta nucleotide sequences were sequenced per donor, roughly 18% of them non-productive. Overall study outcomes, separate from this receptor: An association between a missense DCLRE1C variant and V-gene and J-gene trimming of TCR beta chains was found in a later genetic analysis and replicated in an independent cohort. The only immune exposure information available for the cohort was CMV serostatus. According to a later analysis, most CMV-associated TCR beta chains appeared to be HLA-restricted, and the HLA associations seemed to be driven largely by CMV exposure. Presence/absence analyses assumed roughly uniform sequencing depth across donors, an assumption that may not hold. A cluster of highly shared sequence variants was judged likely to be a technical artifact of the sequencing pipeline. The study listed approximately 150 TCR beta chains as associated with cytomegalovirus. In a later analysis, TCR association rates were found to vary across HLA loci, with the most associated TCRs seen for DRB1 alleles and the fewest for HLA-C alleles. According to a later genetic analysis, donors in an Asian-associated ancestry cluster had fewer N-insertions in productive TCRs than the roughly 700-donor mean. A further reported finding was that TCR beta sequences accurately predicted the HLA-A and HLA-B alleles for most subjects in the first cohort. In an earlier analysis of some 500 of the donors, most TCR beta V segments were observed in productive rearrangements about 87% or about 30% of the time, broadly matching IMGT annotations. HLA typing was unavailable for some donors at each locus, so association tests used only the typed subset. Correlated functional status among segregating V segments might be attributable to linkage disequilibrium, but an unknown experimental factor could not be ruled out. Because counts were too low, roughly 16 rarely observed V segments, including chromosome 9 orphons, were left out of the earlier analysis of a few hundred of the donors. When HLA alleles, especially DR and DQ, strongly co-occurred, TCR associations were difficult to assign to individual alleles. Three of the identified cytomegalovirus-associated TCR beta chains were confirmed in vitro to be specific for cytomegalovirus antigens. In a later analysis, HLA-associated TCR beta chains showed more clonal expansion and lower generation probabilities than non-associated chains that were equally common. Some IMGT-functional V segments, including TRBV6-2 and TRBV6-3, could not be told apart with the 87-base-pair reads, so those segments were excluded. In this cohort, only TCR beta chains were sequenced, and detectable features were limited by the absence of alpha or paired-chain data. According to a later analysis, parvovirus B19, influenza, CMV and Epstein-Barr virus appeared linked to several top co-occurrence clusters. The classifier was reported to diagnose cytomegalovirus status with high specificity and sensitivity in both the original and validation cohorts. According to the authors, the approach could potentially be generalized to other disease states and immunological phenotypes. While some public TCRs were present in many individuals, most TCR sequences turned up only very rarely across donors. Specific HLA alleles were associated with 18,000 or so TCR beta sequences at a false discovery rate of 0.05 in a later analysis.

The CDR3 sequence holds 14 residues, the cysteine and phenylalanine included. The kept DNA is CDR3 alone, 42 bases in frame from the first base. CDR1 and CDR2 are read off the germline V gene (reference sequence) as SGHNT and YYREEE. A distance of 11 bases separates the germline ends of V and J, which lose 1 base and 4 bases respectively. The cohort was made up of 650 to 700 healthy bone marrow donors. At the time of sampling, all cohort members were nominally healthy, though unrecorded immune exposures were likely present. The donor tested CMV seronegative, placing the donor among the 350 or so seronegative members of the cohort. Every donor gave a peripheral blood sample, and the peripheral blood mononuclear cells from that sample were used for TCR beta sequencing. The Qiagen DNeasy Blood Extraction Kit was used to extract genomic DNA from the blood cell samples. The method behind the library was the immunoSEQ multiplex PCR assay. The multiplex PCR relied on a mix of 60 forward primers for TCR Vbeta segments and 13 reverse primers for TCR Jbeta segments. Amplification of the CDR3 region of rearranged TCR beta genes was performed with a multiplex PCR assay on genomic DNA. The Illumina HiSeq System was used to sequence the amplified TCR beta libraries as 87-base-pair reads. Regarding the original processing steps: A later analysis tallied around 80 million unique TCR beta chains across the 550 to 850 repertoires, and around 10 million of those chains were shared by two or more donors. Raw reads were error-corrected and collapsed into unique sequences by a nearest-neighbor algorithm in which closely related sequences were merged to remove PCR and sequencing errors. Alignment of CDR3 sequences to IMGT reference sequences was used to assign V, D and J gene segments. Each retained sequence needed at least a six-nucleotide match to both a V gene segment and a J gene segment. A rearrangement counted as productive if the CDR3 had no stop codons and remained in frame with V and J, and every other rearrangement counted as non-productive. CDR3 was defined by IMGT convention, running from the second conserved V-encoded cysteine to the conserved J-encoded phenylalanine. The earlier analysis of 500 to 600 of the donors excluded sequences that lacked an unambiguous match to a single V gene segment. An earlier analysis of almost 600 of the donors classified V segments as functional when productive rearrangements were above 56.7% and as segregating when the standard deviation between donors was above 5%. A statistical classification framework was built to diagnose cytomegalovirus status from the catalog of TCR beta chain sequences. V and J gene assignment, in a later analysis, came from comparing TCR nucleotide sequences with IMGT/GENE-DB human TR gene sequences. Using the TCRdist pipeline, a later analysis assigned CDR3 sequences along with most-parsimonious VDJ recombination scenarios. In a later analysis, every TCR beta chain was defined by the combination of its CDR3 amino acid sequence and its V-gene family, and reads without a unique V-gene family were dropped. A later analysis removed nearly 600 highly shared, low-generation-probability nucleotide sequences to deal with suspected cross-contamination and a sequencing artifact. For each public chain, a later analysis derived a clonal expansion index from normalized ranks of inferred template counts within each repertoire. In a later analysis, generation probabilities were computed with a VDJ recombination model fitted to out-of-frame rearrangements, and the resulting probabilities were checked against IGoR. In a later analysis, TCR-TCR, TCR-HLA and TCR-CMV co-occurrence was scored with hypergeometric tests, and a repertoire-size bias correction was applied to TCR pairs. False discovery rates were estimated in a later analysis by permuting HLA or CMV assignments 20 times. In a later analysis, co-occurring TCRs were grouped using DBSCAN, and TCRdist sequence similarity was added for clustering within HLA-allele-positive subsets. Repertoires with fewer than 30,000 or more than 120,000 public chains, plus five repertoires with anomalous nucleotide sharing, were excluded from co-occurrence clustering. TCRdb limited this immuneACCESS table to in-frame rearrangements with V and J called. A share of clones is missing; checked studies link under half to unresolved V genes, and the rest is unexplained. Clonal size and the V and J genes are those of that table, whereas D and trimming came from the DNA. The data table for this sample lists roughly 140,000 clones. In total, the top ten clones hold approximately 0.88% of the sample.

Comment on this clone: What this receptor recognizes is not known.

The specimen sequenced was PBMCs. The receptor's source is a male donor in good health and CMV-seronegative. The rearranged chain carries TRBV5-4 and TRBJ1-1, with no confidently assigned D gene. Here is the DNA: TGTGCCAGCAGCTTGTACCTTGGGCCCACTGAAGCTTTCTTT. This is translated as CASSLYLGPTEAFF.